This TCR beta chain was captured in a study of blood T cell repertoires in COVID-19. Background on the study: COVID-19 samples, acute and convalescent, were from the United States, Italy and Spain.

The CDR3 contains 12 residues. The V gene's germline CDR1 is SQVTM and CDR2 ANQGSEA. Trimming removed 5 bases from V and 4 bases from J, with 9 bases in between. The protocol was immunoSEQ multiplex PCR, while the TCRdb copy is restricted to in-frame clones and leaves out a portion. The data hold some 200,000 clones, with around 86% observed a single time. The chain recombines TRBV29-1 with TRBJ1-3; no firm D call. The sequence was obtained from a man older than 75 with acute or convalescent COVID-19. Specimen: peripheral blood. The CDR3: CSVKYSGNTIYF. The CDR3 DNA is TGCAGCGTTAAGTACAGCGGAAACACCATATATTTT.